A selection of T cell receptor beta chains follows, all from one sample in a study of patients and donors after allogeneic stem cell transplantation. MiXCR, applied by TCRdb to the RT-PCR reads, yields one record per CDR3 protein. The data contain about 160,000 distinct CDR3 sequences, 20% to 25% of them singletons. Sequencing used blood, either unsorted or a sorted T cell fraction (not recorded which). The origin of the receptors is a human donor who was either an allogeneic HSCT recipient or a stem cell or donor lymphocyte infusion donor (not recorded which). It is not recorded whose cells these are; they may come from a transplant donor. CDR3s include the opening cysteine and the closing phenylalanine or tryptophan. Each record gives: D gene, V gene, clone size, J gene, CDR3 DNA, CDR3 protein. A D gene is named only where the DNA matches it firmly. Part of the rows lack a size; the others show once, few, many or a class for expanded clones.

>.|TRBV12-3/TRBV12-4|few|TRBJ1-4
TGTGCCAGCAGTTTAGCGGGCGGGTTGGGTGAAAAACTGTTTTTT
CASSLAGGLGEKLFF
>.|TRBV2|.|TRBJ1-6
TGTGCCAGCAGTGAGGGCGTTGGGTATTATTCACCCCTCCACTTT
CASSEGVGYYSPLHF
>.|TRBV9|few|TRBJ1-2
TGTGCCAGCAGCGTAGGGGAATTGAGATATGGCTACACCTTC
CASSVGELRYGYTF
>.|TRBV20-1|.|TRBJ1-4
TGCAGTGCTAGAGATTTGGCGGCCCACATTAATGAAAAACTGTTTTTT
CSARDLAAHINEKLFF
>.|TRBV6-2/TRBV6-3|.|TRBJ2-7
TGTGCCAGCAGACCCACAGGATTCGGATTCTACGAGCAGTACTTC
CASRPTGFGFYEQYF
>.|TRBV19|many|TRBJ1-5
TGTGCCAGTAGTATGACAGGTCAACAGCCCCAGCATTTT
CASSMTGQQPQHF
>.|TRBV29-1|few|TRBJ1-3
TGCAGCGTTGATCCACGTACTACGGGAAACACCATATATTTT
CSVDPRTTGNTIYF
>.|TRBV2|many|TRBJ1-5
TGTGCCAGCAGTGAAATGGGTTATAGCAATCAGCCCCAGCATTTT
CASSEMGYSNQPQHF
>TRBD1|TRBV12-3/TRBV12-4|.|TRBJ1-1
TGTGCCAGCACCGAATTTTTGGGGACAGGGGCGAACACTGAAGCTTTCTTT
CASTEFLGTGANTEAFF
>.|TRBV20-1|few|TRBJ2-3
TGCAGTGCTAGTTTGTCGGGAGGCACAGATACGCAGTATTTT
CSASLSGGTDTQYF
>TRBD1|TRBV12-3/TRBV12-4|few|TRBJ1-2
TGTGCCAGCAGTTCTCCAGGGGGTGGCTACACCTTC
CASSSPGGGYTF
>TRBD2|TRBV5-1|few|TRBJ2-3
TGCGCCAGCAGCTTGGGCGGGGGGCCCACAGATACGCAGTATTTT
CASSLGGGPTDTQYF
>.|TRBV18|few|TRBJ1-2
TGTGCCAGCTCGCCCTCGGCCGGGACCGGTTTTGACTATGGCTACACCTTC
CASSPSAGTGFDYGYTF
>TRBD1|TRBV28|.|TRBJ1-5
TGTGCCAGCAGTTCCATCCGGGACAGGGATAATCAGCCCCAGCATTTT
CASSSIRDRDNQPQHF
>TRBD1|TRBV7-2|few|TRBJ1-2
TGTGCCAGCAGCTTGTTGTCGACAGGGACCTATGGCTACACCTTC
CASSLLSTGTYGYTF
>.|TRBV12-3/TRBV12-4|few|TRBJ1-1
TGTGCCAGCAGCTTGAAGGGGGACACTGAAGCTTTCTTT
CASSLKGDTEAFF
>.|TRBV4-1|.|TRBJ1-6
TGCGCCAGCAGCCAAGCTATTATTGGGAATTCACCCCTCCACTTT
CASSQAIIGNSPLHF
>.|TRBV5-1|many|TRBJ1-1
TGCGCCAGCAGCCTCGAGAGTGAAGCTTTCTTT
CASSLESEAFF
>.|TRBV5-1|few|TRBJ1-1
TGCGCCAGCAGCTACCCTGGGGGTTATGCTTCTGAAGCTTTCTTT
CASSYPGGYASEAFF
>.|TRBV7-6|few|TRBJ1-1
TGTGCCAGCAGCCTACAGGGCTCGGGGACTGAAGCTTTCTTT
CASSLQGSGTEAFF
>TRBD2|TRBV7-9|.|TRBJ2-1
TGTGCCAGCAGCTTAGCACTAGCGGGAAATTTCTTC
CASSLALAGNFF
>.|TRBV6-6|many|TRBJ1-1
TGTGCCAGCAGTCAGGAACGGGACACTGAAGCTTTCTTT
CASSQERDTEAFF
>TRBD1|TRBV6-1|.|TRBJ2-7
TGTGCCAGCCGTGGAGGCAGGGGGAAAGTCTACGAGCAGTACTTC
CASRGGRGKVYEQYF
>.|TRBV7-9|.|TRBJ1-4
TGTGCCAGCAGCCCCACAGGACTCTACGGTGAAAAACTGTTTTTT
CASSPTGLYGEKLFF
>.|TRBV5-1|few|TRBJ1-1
TGCGCCAGCAGTTCTGAGTGGGACACTGAAGCTTTCTTT
CASSSEWDTEAFF
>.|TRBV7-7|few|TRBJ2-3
TGTGCTAGCAGCTTATTGACCTCAAGGGATACGCAGTATTTT
CASSLLTSRDTQYF
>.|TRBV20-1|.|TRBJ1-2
TGCAGTGCTAGAGACCACGGGACTTTAGGCTACACCTTC
CSARDHGTLGYTF
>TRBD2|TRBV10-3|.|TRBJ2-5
TGTGCCATCAGTATGGGACTAGCGGGGCTCAGCCAAGAGACCCAGTACTTC
CAISMGLAGLSQETQYF
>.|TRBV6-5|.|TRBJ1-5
TGTGCCAGCAGTTACTCGAAACAGGCGGACCCCCAGCATTTT
CASSYSKQADPQHF
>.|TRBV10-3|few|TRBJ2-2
TGTGCCATCAGTGACGCGGCCGGGGAGCTGTTTTTT
CAISDAAGELFF
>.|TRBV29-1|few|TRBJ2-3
TGCAGCGTGCACGGAGGGACACCCACAGGAGATACGCAGTATTTT
CSVHGGTPTGDTQYF
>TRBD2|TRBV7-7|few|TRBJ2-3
TGTGCCAGCAGCTTAGGCACTAGCGGGGCGGCAGATACGCAGTATTTT
CASSLGTSGAADTQYF
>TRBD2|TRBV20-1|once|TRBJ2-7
TGCAGTGCTAACGTAAGGACTAGCGGGAGCTACGAGCAGTACTTC
CSANVRTSGSYEQYF
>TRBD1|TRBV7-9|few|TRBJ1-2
TGTGCCAGCAGCTTAAGAACAGGGGGAGAAACCTATGGCTACACCTTC
CASSLRTGGETYGYTF
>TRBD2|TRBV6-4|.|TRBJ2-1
TGTGCCAGCAGTGTGCTAGCGGGGGGGCCATTGAATGAGCAGTTCTTC
CASSVLAGGPLNEQFF
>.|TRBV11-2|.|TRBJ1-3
TGTGCCAGCAGCCCCCCGAATTGGACTGGAAACACCATATATTTT
CASSPPNWTGNTIYF
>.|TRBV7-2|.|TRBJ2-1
TGTGCCAGCAGCTTAGTTCCGGGGATTGAGCAGTTCTTC
CASSLVPGIEQFF
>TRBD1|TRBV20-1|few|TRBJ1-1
TGCAGTGCCCCACCGGGACAGGGCCCTGAAGCTTTCTTT
CSAPPGQGPEAFF
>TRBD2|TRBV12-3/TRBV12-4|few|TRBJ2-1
TGTGCCAGCAGTTCCCAGACTAGCGGGGATGGATACAATGAGCAGTTCTTC
CASSSQTSGDGYNEQFF
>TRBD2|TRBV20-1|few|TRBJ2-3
TGCAGTGCTAGAGACGCCTTGGAGCGGGGGGCCGGTGGTACGCAGTATTTT
CSARDALERGAGGTQYF
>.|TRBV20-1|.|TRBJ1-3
TGCAGTGCTAGAGATCCAGGGTCTGGAAACACCATATATTTT
CSARDPGSGNTIYF
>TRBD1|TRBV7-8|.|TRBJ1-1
TGTGCCAGCAGCACGCGGACAGGGGGCTACACTGAAGCTTTCTTT
CASSTRTGGYTEAFF
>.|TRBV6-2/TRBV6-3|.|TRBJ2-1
TGTGCCAGCAGCCCGGGGCTAGCAGTTCTCCACAATGAGCAGTTCTTC
CASSPGLAVLHNEQFF
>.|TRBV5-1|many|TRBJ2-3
TGCGCCAGCAGCTCAGGGCTTACAGATACGCAGTATTTT
CASSSGLTDTQYF
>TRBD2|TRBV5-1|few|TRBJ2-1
TGCGCCAGCAGCCATAGACTAGCGGCAAACAATGAGCAGTTCTTC
CASSHRLAANNEQFF
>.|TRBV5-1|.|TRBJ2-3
TGCGCCAGCAGCAGAGATACACAGTATTTT
CASSRDTQYF
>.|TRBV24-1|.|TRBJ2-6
TGTGCCACCAGTGACCAGACCCTCTCTGGGGCCAACGTCCTGACTTTC
CATSDQTLSGANVLTF
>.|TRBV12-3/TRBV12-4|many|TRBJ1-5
TGTGCCAGCAGTAGGGGCAGGGGCCAGCATTTT
CASSRGRGQHF
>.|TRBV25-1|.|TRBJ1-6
TGTGCCAGCGGAGGGGTCGAGGTGGTTGGAGAGTCTTCACCCCTCCACTTT
CASGGVEVVGESSPLHF
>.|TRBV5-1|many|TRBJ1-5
TGCGCCAGCAGCTTGGGGTCAAACAATCAGCCCCAGCATTTT
CASSLGSNNQPQHF
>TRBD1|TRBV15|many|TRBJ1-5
TGTGCCACCAGCGACAGACAGGGCCTTAGCAATCAGCCCCAGCATTTT
CATSDRQGLSNQPQHF
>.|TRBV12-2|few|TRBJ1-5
TGTGCAAGTCGCTTAGTTTGTCAGGAGACTGTCCATAAGTTCTGCAATCAGCCCCAGCATTTT
CASRLVCQETVHKFCNQPQHF
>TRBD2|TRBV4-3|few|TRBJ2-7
TGCGCCAGCAGCCCGCGGGCTAGCGGGTTAAGTTACGAGCAGTACTTC
CASSPRASGLSYEQYF
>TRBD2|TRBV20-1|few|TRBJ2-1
TGCAGTGCTCTCGAAGTTAGCGGGAAGTACAATGAGCAGTTCTTC
CSALEVSGKYNEQFF
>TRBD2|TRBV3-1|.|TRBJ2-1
TGTGCCAGCAGCCAAGATGGCGGGGGGCCTAAGTTCTTC
CASSQDGGGPKFF